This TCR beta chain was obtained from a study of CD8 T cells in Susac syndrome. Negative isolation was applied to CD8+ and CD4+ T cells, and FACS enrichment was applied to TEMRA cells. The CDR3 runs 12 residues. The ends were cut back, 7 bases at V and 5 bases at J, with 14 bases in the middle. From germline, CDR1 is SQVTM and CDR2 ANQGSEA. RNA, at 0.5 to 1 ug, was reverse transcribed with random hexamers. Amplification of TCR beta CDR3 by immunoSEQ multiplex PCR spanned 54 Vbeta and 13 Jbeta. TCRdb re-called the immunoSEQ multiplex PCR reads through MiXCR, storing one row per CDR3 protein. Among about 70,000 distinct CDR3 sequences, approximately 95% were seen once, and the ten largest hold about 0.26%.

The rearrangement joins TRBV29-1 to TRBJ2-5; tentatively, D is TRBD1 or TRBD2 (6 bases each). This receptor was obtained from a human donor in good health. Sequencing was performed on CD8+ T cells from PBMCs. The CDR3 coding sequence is TGCAGCGCTTTGAGGGGGGTGGAGACCCAGTACTTC. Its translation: CSALRGVETQYF.